This T cell receptor (beta chain) was sequenced for a study of shared clonotypes between healthy human individuals. Study-level background: Per-donor plates numbered three CD4 naive, three CD4 memory, two CD8 naive and one CD8 memory. Study observations and caveats: Among non-shared clonotypes, generation probabilities were lower than among those shared by all four donors.

This clone was counted between two and nine times. The antigen remains undetermined. A read error may explain this, as a much larger clone is one base away. The assay ran at deep level. The repertoire was sequenced with immunoSEQ multiplex PCR; TCRdb's copy has only in-frame clones and lacks some. The sample consists of 650,000 to 800,000 clones, 72% of them appearing once. Nashville, Tennessee was home to all donors, who were Caucasian adults. Looked up from germline, CDR1 is SGHTA and CDR2 is FQGTGA. There are 18 residues in the CDR3. V was clipped by 5 bases and J by 1 base, with 18 bases between them.

The clonotype originates from a young woman in good health. The chain is built from TRBV7-3 and TRBJ2-6; D might be TRBD2 (5 bases). Sequencing was carried out using memory CD4+ T cells sorted from blood. Subset noted: CD45RA-negative fraction. CDR3 sequence: CASSQNSHGESGANVLTF. CDR3 nucleotides: TGTGCCAGCAGCCAAAACAGTCACGGGGAATCTGGGGCCAACGTCCTGACTTTC.